This TCR beta chain emerged from a study of T cells in women clearing cervical HPV infection. Overall study findings and caveats: T-cell numbers per sample were unknown and may explain richness differences.

From germline, CDR1 is MNHEY and CDR2 SVGEGT. This CDR3 region has 15 residues. V was clipped by 6 bases and J by 8 bases; unmatched bases: 9. Regarding this clone: What it binds is not known. Coverage ceases 3 residues before the CDR3 finishes, and the germline J gene fills in the end.

The method was immunoSEQ multiplex PCR; TCRdb's version includes in-frame clones alone and lacks a portion of them. This sample's table reports 20,000 to 25,000 clones. The genes are TRBV6-2 or TRBV6-3 and TRBJ2-1, with TRBD2 identical over 11 bases. The specimen sequenced was blood buffy coat. This clonotype was obtained from a woman aged 18 to 75 with a cervical HPV16 infection that either progressed to CIN3+ or cleared (not recorded which). The sequenced CDR3 bases are TGTGCCAGCAGGCCTGGGATAGCGGGGGGGGATGAG. Translated, it gives CASRPGIAGGDE. The whole CDR3 protein reads CASRPGIAGGDEQFF.